This is a list of T cell receptor beta chains from one sample in a study of T cell responses to AZD1222 COVID-19 vaccine. The data were produced by immunoSEQ multiplex PCR, yet TCRdb's version contains in-frame clones alone and is incomplete. The sample records 65,000 to 90,000 clones, roughly nine tenths being singletons. Sequencing used peripheral blood, obtained 28 days after the second AZD1222 dose. The origin of the receptors is an adult who received the AZD1222 COVID-19 vaccine. Each CDR3 is given with its conserved first and last residue. The order of the fields is V gene, D gene, J gene, CDR3 protein. A D gene is named only where the DNA matches it firmly.

V: TRBV4-1; D: TRBD1; J: TRBJ1-2; CDR3: CASSQVWTGANNYGYTF
V: TRBV7-9; D: TRBD1; J: TRBJ2-5; CDR3: CASSWGQAETQYF
V: TRBV6-5; D: TRBD1; J: TRBJ2-1; CDR3: CASSYLDRDNEQFF
V: TRBV7-6; D: NA; J: TRBJ2-3; CDR3: CASSFVLTDTQYF
V: TRBV2; D: TRBD2; J: TRBJ2-2; CDR3: CASSVWGGNTGELFF
V: TRBV6-5; D: NA; J: TRBJ1-5; CDR3: CASNKAGAHQPQHF
V: TRBV5-8; D: NA; J: TRBJ2-3; CDR3: CASSPGRIFTDTQYF
V: TRBV4-3; D: TRBD1; J: TRBJ1-1; CDR3: CASSQDLPGGLLSTEAFF
V: TRBV5-1; D: TRBD1; J: TRBJ1-3; CDR3: CASSLRAGGSASGNTIYF
V: TRBV6-5; D: TRBD1; J: TRBJ2-2; CDR3: CASRDRAPNTGELFF
V: TRBV11-3; D: TRBD1; J: TRBJ1-1; CDR3: CASSLGRGVVTEAFF
V: TRBV19; D: TRBD1; J: TRBJ2-1; CDR3: CASSTQGLPTNEQFF
V: TRBV4-2; D: NA; J: TRBJ2-2; CDR3: CASSQGGVGELFF
V: TRBV21-1; D: NA; J: TRBJ2-4; CDR3: CASSPPPGTGKMIAKNIQYF
V: TRBV3-1/TRBV3-2; D: TRBD1; J: TRBJ1-4; CDR3: CASSRRSGGNEKLFF
V: TRBV4-2; D: NA; J: TRBJ2-7; CDR3: CASSLQGSYYEQYF
V: TRBV6-5; D: TRBD2; J: TRBJ2-1; CDR3: CASSRLASNEQFF
V: TRBV3-1/TRBV3-2; D: TRBD2; J: TRBJ2-1; CDR3: CASSQVGIGAGTYNEQFF
V: TRBV2; D: NA; J: TRBJ1-2; CDR3: CASSEGGARANYGYTF
V: TRBV27; D: NA; J: TRBJ1-1; CDR3: CASSLWGAGTEAFF
V: TRBV12-3/TRBV12-4; D: NA; J: TRBJ1-6; CDR3: CASKPAYNSPLHF
V: TRBV30; D: TRBD2; J: TRBJ2-3; CDR3: CAWRREERTDTQYF